These 30 T cell receptor beta chains share one sample of origin, sequenced in a study of CD8+ T cells in alopecia areata. It was cDNA, reverse transcribed from extracted RNA, that served as the sequencing template. Only in-frame clones appear in the TCRdb table, and some are missing; sequencing was by immunoSEQ multiplex PCR. The profile covers approximately 150,000 clones, with approximately 60% appearing a single time and approximately 15% taken by the ten largest. Treatment given: oral pan-JAK inhibitor, 5-10 mg twice daily. This specimen was CD4+ T cells sorted from blood, taken at week 24, from a patient treated with tofacitinib. These receptors were collected from a human donor with alopecia areata.

This clone was seen only a few times. V and J are TRBV27 and TRBJ2-3; 7 bases are shared with TRBD2. Trimming at V came to 5 bases and at J to 1 base, leaving 3 bases not matched to a gene. The CDR3 spans 14 residues. Germline loops: CDR1 MNHEY, CDR2 SMNVEV (reference sequence). The CDR3 sequence is CASSAGVGTDTQYF. The CDR3 nucleotides are TGTGCCAGCAGTGCGGGGGTGGGCACAGATACGCAGTATTTT.

The chain links TRBV6-5 to TRBJ1-4, with D hard to call. The CDR3 spans 14 residues. V was trimmed by 6 bases and J by 3 bases, leaving 11 bases between them. CDR1 and CDR2 (germline): MNHEY, SVGAGI. The chain's CDR3 is CASRMTASNEKLFF. The CDR3 coding sequence is TGTGCCAGCAGGATGACGGCCTCTAATGAAAAACTGTTTTTT.

The chain has TRBV5-6 and TRBJ1-5; unclear D gene. V was pared by 0 bases and J by 6 bases, with 4 bases between. Germline CDR1 reads SGHDT; CDR2 reads YYEEEE. The CDR3 is made up of 12 amino acids. For the CDR3, the DNA is TGTGCCAGCAGCTTGGGGGCTCAGCCCCAGCATTTT. Translating it yields CASSLGAQPQHF.

A few counts support this clone. V gene TRBV29-1 combines with J gene TRBJ1-5; D is perhaps TRBD1 (5 bases). The V gene lost 5 bases and the J gene lost 0 bases, with 11 bases spanning the gap. Germline assignment: CDR1 SQVTM and CDR2 ANQGSEA. The CDR3 is made up of 14 amino acids. The CDR3 DNA reads as TGCAGCGTTCGACTTGGGGGTAGCAATCAGCCCCAGCATTTT. Residues: CSVRLGGSNQPQHF.

This clone was detected once. This chain joins TRBV7-9 and TRBJ1-5; 9 nucleotides agree with TRBD1. This CDR3 contains 16 residues. Germline V gene sequence: CDR1 SEHNR, CDR2 FQNEAQ (reference sequence). With 5 bases clipped from V and 2 bases from J, the junction kept 7 bases outside the gene matches. The CDR3 sequence: CASSPLTGGGNQPQHF. CDR3 sequence (DNA): TGTGCCAGCAGCCCTTTGACAGGGGGAGGCAATCAGCCCCAGCATTTT. The full variable domain, rest sourced from reference TRBV7-9 and TRBJ1-5, is DTGVSQNPRHKITKRGQNVTFRCDPISEHNRLYWYRQTLGQGPEFLTYFQNEAQLEKSRLLSDRFSAERPKGSFSTLEIQRTEQGDSAMYLCASSPLTGGGNQPQHFGDGTRLSIL.

This chain uses TRBV19 with TRBJ2-3; D not resolved. Germline-derived CDR1 and CDR2 are LNHDA and SQIVND (reference sequence). The CDR3 covers 14 residues. Trimming left V 5 bases short and J 2 bases short, with 11 bases between. The CDR3 loop is CASSLGSHTDTQYF. The CDR3 nucleotides are TGTGCCAGTAGTCTGGGCAGCCACACAGATACGCAGTATTTT.

The chain recombines TRBV6-6 with TRBJ2-7, with TRBD1 matching 8 bases. With 5 bases clipped from V and 4 bases from J, the junction kept 7 bases outside the gene matches. The CDR3 is 14 residues long. Germline assignment: CDR1 MNHNY and CDR2 SVGAGI (reference sequence). CDR3 region: CASSRDRTQYEQYF. CDR3 nucleotides: TGTGCCAGCAGTCGGGACAGGACGCAGTACGAGCAGTACTTC.

The rearrangement links TRBV18 to TRBJ2-7; D not resolved. The CDR3 has 12 amino acids. Trimming took 2 bases from V and 0 from J, leaving 2 bases between them. Germline CDR1 is KGHSH and CDR2 is LQKENI. CDR3 amino acids: CASSPSSYEQYF. In DNA form, the CDR3 reads TGTGCCAGCTCACCAAGCTCCTACGAGCAGTACTTC.

This clone showed up just once. The DNA of the CDR3 is TGTGCCAGCAGCTTAGGATCGAAGTCAGCTTTCTTT. It specifies CASSLGSKSAFF. V gene TRBV11-2 combines with J gene TRBJ1-1; D call uncertain. Germline loops: CDR1 SGHAT, CDR2 FQNNGV. The CDR3 contains 12 residues. V lost 1 base and J lost 10, with 10 bases in between.

This chain connects TRBV4-1 to TRBJ1-2; a weak D match, TRBD1 (6 bases). The CDR3 spans 14 residues. V was shortened by 2 bases and J by 0 bases, with 7 bases between the two germline ends. The germline V gene has CDR1 MGHRA and CDR2 YSYEKL. The CDR3 nucleotides are TGCGCCAGCAGCCAAAGACAGGCTAACTATGGCTACACCTTC. Translation: CASSQRQANYGYTF.

This chain uses TRBV6-5 with TRBJ1-2; no firm D call. CDR1 MNHEY and CDR2 SVGAGI come from the germline V gene. V was clipped by 6 bases and J by 4 bases, with 15 bases between them. The CDR3 sequence is 14 residues long. For the CDR3, the DNA is TGTGCCAGCAGCAGGAGGGCGGACTCCTATGGCTACACCTTC. It codes for CASSRRADSYGYTF.

This clone has just a few counts. The rearrangement links TRBV29-1 to TRBJ2-3; D unclear. Germline V gives CDR1 SQVTM, CDR2 ANQGSEA. The CDR3 has 13 amino acids. Trimming shortened V by 4 bases and J by 2 bases, and 10 bases separated the two germline ends. DNA of the CDR3: TGCAGCGTTGGCAGACTCCTCACAGATACGCAGTATTTT. It is translated as CSVGRLLTDTQYF.

This clone was seen once. Other nucleotide sequences in the sample specify the same CDR3. The chain joins TRBV30 to TRBJ2-3; D is perhaps TRBD1 (6 bases). The CDR3 loop spans 13 amino acids. CDR1 and CDR2 (germline): GTSNPN, SVGIG (reference sequence). V lost 3 bases and J 2 bases, leaving 9 bases between the germline ends. The CDR3 DNA reads as TGTGCCTGGAGCAGGGGAAACACAGATACGCAGTATTTT. Translation gives CAWSRGNTDTQYF.

This chain connects TRBV7-9 to TRBJ2-6, with 9 bases matching TRBD1. The germline gives CDR1 SEHNR, CDR2 FQNEAQ (reference sequence). This CDR3 is built from 17 residues. J gave up 2 bases and V 5 bases, and 7 bases lay outside the gene matches. The CDR3 DNA reads TGTGCCAGCAGCCCGGGACAGGGCCTAACTGGGGCCAACGTCCTGACTTTC. Its protein product is CASSPGQGLTGANVLTF.

This clone was recorded at least ten times. The V and J genes are TRBV30 and TRBJ1-2; 8 nucleotides agree with TRBD1. CDR3 length: 15 amino acids. CDR1 is GTSNPN, CDR2 SVGIG, per germline (reference sequence). Trimming cost V 7 bases and J 6 bases; bases outside gene matches: 16. Here the CDR3 reads CALRTGLNRGDGYTF. The CDR3 DNA follows: TGTGCCTTGAGGACAGGGTTAAACCGGGGGGATGGCTACACCTTC.

The V and J genes are TRBV7-9 and TRBJ2-1; 11 bases align to TRBD2. The ends lost 8 bases at V and 7 bases at J; junction bases unmatched: 10. Per the germline V gene, CDR1 is SEHNR and CDR2 is FQNEAQ (reference sequence). CDR3 size: 15 residues. CDR3 in DNA: TGTGCCAGCCGGTCTAGCGGGGGGAATTTAAATGAGCAGTTCTTC. Protein sequence: CASRSSGGNLNEQFF.

The chain is built from TRBV6-6 and TRBJ2-7; a possible D gene is TRBD2 (6 bases). V lost 5 bases and J 6 bases, leaving 17 bases between the germline ends. Germline V gene data show CDR1 as MNHNY and CDR2 as SVGAGI (reference sequence). The CDR3 runs 14 residues. The CDR3 sequence is CASSQTGSRSEQYF. The CDR3 coding sequence is TGTGCCAGCAGTCAAACCGGGAGCCGGTCCGAGCAGTACTTC.

V usage is TRBV29-1 and J usage is TRBJ2-3; D unresolved. CDR1 and CDR2 (germline): SQVTM, ANQGSEA. Trimming stripped 4 bases from V and 0 bases from J, with 11 bases between. The CDR3 loop spans 14 amino acids. Written as DNA, the CDR3 is TGCAGCGTTGTGGCCCAGGCTAGCACAGATACGCAGTATTTT. This sequence encodes CSVVAQASTDTQYF.

This chain uses TRBV29-1 with TRBJ2-1, with TRBD2 matching 10 bases. This CDR3 has 14 amino acids. Germline loops: CDR1 SQVTM, CDR2 ANQGSEA. V shed 5 bases and J 3 bases; nucleotides not matched to a gene: 4. The CDR3 reads CSVFRTSGYNEQFF. CDR3 in DNA: TGCAGCGTTTTTAGGACTAGCGGCTACAATGAGCAGTTCTTC.

This chain uses TRBV4-1 with TRBJ2-2, with 7 bases matching TRBD2. Losses at the gene ends were 4 bases for V and 1 base for J; bases not matched to a gene: 12. This CDR3 has 18 residues. The V gene's germline CDR1 is MGHRA and CDR2 YSYEKL. As DNA, the CDR3 is TGCGCCAGCAGCCGGTCACCCAGGGACTACCAGAACACCGGGGAGCTGTTTTTT. Amino acid sequence: CASSRSPRDYQNTGELFF.

V gene TRBV5-1 combines with J gene TRBJ2-1; D is perhaps TRBD1 or TRBD2 (6 bases each). V was cut by 2 bases and J by 8 bases, with 14 bases left in between. This CDR3 comprises 14 residues. The germline gives CDR1 SGHRS, CDR2 YFSETQ. The CDR3 DNA reads TGCGCCAGCAGCTTAGCGGTGGGGGGCGATGAGCAGTTCTTC. This sequence encodes CASSLAVGGDEQFF.

The chain uses TRBV15 and TRBJ2-3; D is perhaps TRBD1 (6 bases). The CDR3 extends over 16 amino acids. V was trimmed by 0 bases and J by 4 bases, leaving 14 bases between them. The germline gives CDR1 LNHNV, CDR2 YYDKDF (reference sequence). CDR3 region: CATSREGRGLADTQYF. The CDR3 nucleotides are TGTGCCACCAGCAGAGAAGGCAGGGGTTTAGCAGATACGCAGTATTTT.

Regarding this clone: Other nucleotide sequences in the sample specify the same CDR3. V usage is TRBV2 and J usage is TRBJ2-3; TRBD1 matches at 9 bases. CDR1 is SNHLY, CDR2 FYNNEI, per germline. The J segment lost 0 bases and the V segment lost 4 bases, leaving 2 bases of the junction unmatched. The CDR3 has 15 amino acids. As DNA, the CDR3 is TGTGCCAGCAGTGCCGGGACAGGGAGCACAGATACGCAGTATTTT. It specifies CASSAGTGSTDTQYF.

This clone has more than one count but fewer than ten. V gene TRBV19 combines with J gene TRBJ2-7; 9 nucleotides match TRBD1. V shed 8 bases, J shed 6 bases, and the junction held 5 bases outside the gene matches. The CDR3 extends over 12 amino acids. Looked up from germline, CDR1 is LNHDA and CDR2 is SQIVND (reference sequence). CDR3 protein: CASASQGAEQYF. DNA of the CDR3: TGTGCCAGTGCGTCACAGGGGGCCGAGCAGTACTTC.

In its sample, this clone was seen a few times. The chain combines TRBV18 with TRBJ2-1; 8 bases fit TRBD1. CDR1 KGHSH and CDR2 LQKENI come from the germline V gene. The CDR3 has 15 amino acids. Trimming removed 2 bases from V and 5 bases from J; junction bases left unmatched: 5. The CDR3 sequence is CASSPRQGSDNEQFF. For the CDR3, the DNA is TGTGCCAGCTCACCAAGACAGGGGTCCGACAATGAGCAGTTCTTC.

V and J are TRBV6-1 and TRBJ1-3; 7 positions match TRBD1. CDR1 is MNHNS and CDR2 is SASEGT in the germline V gene. CDR3 length equals 14 residues. Unmatched junction bases numbered 6, after V lost 6 bases and J lost 4 bases. CDR3 loop: CASRRPGQGNTIYF. The CDR3 DNA reads TGTGCCAGCAGGCGCCCGGGACAGGGAAACACCATATATTTT.

This clone was detected ten times or more. The chain employs TRBV2 and TRBJ1-5; no clear D. This CDR3 has 14 amino acids. CDR1 SNHLY and CDR2 FYNNEI come from the germline V gene. V was clipped by 4 bases and J by 4 bases, with 11 bases between them. The CDR3 protein is CASSGGQLNQPQHF. The CDR3 DNA reads as TGTGCCAGCAGTGGTGGGCAGTTAAATCAGCCCCAGCATTTT.

Worth noting for this clone: The sample has other DNA sequences that encode this CDR3 too. The rearrangement links TRBV6-5 to TRBJ2-2; no definite D call. This CDR3 has 15 residues. V gave up 6 bases and J gave up 2 bases, with 13 bases separating them. Germline V lookup: CDR1 MNHEY, CDR2 SVGAGI. Here the CDR3 DNA reads TGTGCCAGCAGACCCGGACGGGCAAACACCGGGGAGCTGTTTTTT. It encodes CASRPGRANTGELFF.

Turning to this clone: Distinct nucleotide sequences in the sample also encode this CDR3. The chain joins TRBV29-1 to TRBJ1-1; D gene uncertain. The CDR3 contains 13 residues. Germline CDR1 reads SQVTM; CDR2 reads ANQGSEA. V gave up 4 bases and J gave up 0 bases, with 9 bases separating them. The CDR3 loop reads CSVGGRMNTEAFF. CDR3 DNA: TGCAGCGTTGGTGGTAGGATGAACACTGAAGCTTTCTTT.

The genes are TRBV7-2 and TRBJ2-5; a possible D gene is TRBD2 (6 bases). The germline CDR1 and CDR2 sequences are SGHTA and FQGNSA. Trimming stripped 5 bases from V and 5 bases from J, with 12 bases between. This CDR3 is built from 13 residues. The CDR3 loop is CASSQEGGETQYF. CDR3 DNA sequence: TGTGCCAGCAGCCAAGAAGGAGGGGAGACCCAGTACTTC.